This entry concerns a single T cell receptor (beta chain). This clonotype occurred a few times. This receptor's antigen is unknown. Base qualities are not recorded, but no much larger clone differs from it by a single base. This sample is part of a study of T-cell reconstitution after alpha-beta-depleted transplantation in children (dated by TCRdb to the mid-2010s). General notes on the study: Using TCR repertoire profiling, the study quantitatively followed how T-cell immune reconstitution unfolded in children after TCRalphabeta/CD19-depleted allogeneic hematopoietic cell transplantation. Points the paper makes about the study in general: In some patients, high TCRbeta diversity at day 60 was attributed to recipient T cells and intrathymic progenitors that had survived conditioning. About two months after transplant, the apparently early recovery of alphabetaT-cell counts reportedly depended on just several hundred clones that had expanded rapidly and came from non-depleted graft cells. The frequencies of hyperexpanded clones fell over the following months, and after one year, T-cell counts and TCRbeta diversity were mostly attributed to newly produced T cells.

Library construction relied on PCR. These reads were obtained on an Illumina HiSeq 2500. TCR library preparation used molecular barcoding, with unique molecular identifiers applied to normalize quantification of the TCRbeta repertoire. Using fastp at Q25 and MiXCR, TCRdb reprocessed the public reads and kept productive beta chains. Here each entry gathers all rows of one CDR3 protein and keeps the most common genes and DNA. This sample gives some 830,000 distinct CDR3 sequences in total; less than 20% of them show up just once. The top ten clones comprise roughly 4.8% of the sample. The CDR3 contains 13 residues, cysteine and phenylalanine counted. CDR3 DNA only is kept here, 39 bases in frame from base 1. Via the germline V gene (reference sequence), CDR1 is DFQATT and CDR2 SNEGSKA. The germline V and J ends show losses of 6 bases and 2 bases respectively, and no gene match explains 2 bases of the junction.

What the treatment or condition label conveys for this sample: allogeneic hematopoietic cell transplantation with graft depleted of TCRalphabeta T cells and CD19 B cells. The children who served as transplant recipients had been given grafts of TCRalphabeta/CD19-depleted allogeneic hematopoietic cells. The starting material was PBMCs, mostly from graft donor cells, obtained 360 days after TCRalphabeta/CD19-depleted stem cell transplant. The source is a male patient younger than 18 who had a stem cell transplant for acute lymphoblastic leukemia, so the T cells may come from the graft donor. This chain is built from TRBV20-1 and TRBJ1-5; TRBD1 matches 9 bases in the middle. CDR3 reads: CSATGGGNQPQHF. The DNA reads TGCAGTGCCACAGGGGGCGGCAATCAGCCCCAGCATTTT.